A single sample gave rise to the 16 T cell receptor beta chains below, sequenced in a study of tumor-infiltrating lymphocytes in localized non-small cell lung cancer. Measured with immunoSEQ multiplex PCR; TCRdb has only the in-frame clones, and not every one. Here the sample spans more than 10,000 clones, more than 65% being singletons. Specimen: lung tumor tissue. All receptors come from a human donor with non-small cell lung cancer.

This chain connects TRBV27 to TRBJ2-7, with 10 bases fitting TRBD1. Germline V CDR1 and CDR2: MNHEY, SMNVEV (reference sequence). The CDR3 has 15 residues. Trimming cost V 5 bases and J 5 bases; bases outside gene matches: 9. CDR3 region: CASSDPGQGFHEQYF. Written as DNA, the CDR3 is TGTGCCAGCAGTGACCCGGGACAGGGGTTCCACGAGCAGTACTTC.

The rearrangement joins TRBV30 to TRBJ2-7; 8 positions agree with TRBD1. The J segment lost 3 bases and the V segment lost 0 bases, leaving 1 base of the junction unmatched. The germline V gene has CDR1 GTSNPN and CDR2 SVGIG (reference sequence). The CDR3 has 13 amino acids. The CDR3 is CAWSVTGGYEQYF. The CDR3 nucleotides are TGTGCCTGGAGTGTTACAGGGGGCTACGAGCAGTACTTC.

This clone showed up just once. The CDR3 region is CASSPTSRRELFF. For the CDR3, the DNA is TGTGCCAGCAGTCCGACTAGCCGCCGGGAGCTGTTTTTT. The chain recombines TRBV6-6 with TRBJ2-2, with TRBD2 matching over 7 bases. The CDR3 sequence is 13 residues long. J was trimmed by 9 bases and V by 5 bases; bases with no gene match: 6. Germline values: CDR1 MNHNY, CDR2 SVGAGI (reference sequence).

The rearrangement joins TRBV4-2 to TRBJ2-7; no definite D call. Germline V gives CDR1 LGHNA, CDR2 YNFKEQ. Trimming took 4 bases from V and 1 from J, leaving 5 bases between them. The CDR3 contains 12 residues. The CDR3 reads CASSPSSYEQYF. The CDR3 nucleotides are TGTGCCAGCAGCCCCTCATCCTACGAGCAGTACTTC.

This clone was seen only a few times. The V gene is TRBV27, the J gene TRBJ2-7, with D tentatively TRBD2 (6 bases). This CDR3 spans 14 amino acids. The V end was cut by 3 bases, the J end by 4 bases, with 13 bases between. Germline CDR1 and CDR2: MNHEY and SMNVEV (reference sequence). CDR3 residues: CASSLEGREYEQYF. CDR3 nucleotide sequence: TGTGCCAGCAGTTTGGAGGGGCGAGAATACGAGCAGTACTTC.

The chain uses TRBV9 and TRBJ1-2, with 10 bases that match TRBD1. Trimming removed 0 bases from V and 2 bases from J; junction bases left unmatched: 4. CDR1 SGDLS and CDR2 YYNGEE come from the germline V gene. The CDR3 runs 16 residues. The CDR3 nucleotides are TGTGCCAGCAGCGTAGAGCCGACAGGGGGCAACTATGGCTACACCTTC. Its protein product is CASSVEPTGGNYGYTF. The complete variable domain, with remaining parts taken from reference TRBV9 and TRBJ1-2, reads DSGVTQTPKHLITATGQRVTLRCSPRSGDLSVYWYQQSLDQGLQFLIQYYNGEERAKGNILERFSAQQFPDLHSELNLSSLELGDSALYFCASSVEPTGGNYGYTFGSGTRLTVV.

CDR3 in DNA: TGTGCCAGTAGTCTCATGGCGCTTGGGGCAGATACGCAGTATTTT. Translated: CASSLMALGADTQYF. The rearrangement links TRBV19 to TRBJ2-3; no reliable D call. The CDR3 length is 15 residues. Per germline, CDR1 LNHDA and CDR2 SQIVND (reference sequence). V was clipped by 5 bases and J by 4 bases, with 16 bases between them.

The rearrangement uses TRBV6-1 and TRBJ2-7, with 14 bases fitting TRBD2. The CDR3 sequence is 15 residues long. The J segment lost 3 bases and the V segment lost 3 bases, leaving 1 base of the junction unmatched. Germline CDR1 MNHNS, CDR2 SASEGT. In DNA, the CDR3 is TGTGCCAGCAGTGAGGGACTAGCGGGAGTCTACGAGCAGTACTTC. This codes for CASSEGLAGVYEQYF.

DNA of the CDR3: TGTGCCATCAGTGAGTCGTTGGGAATAATTGGCAATCAGCCCCAGCATTTT. It codes for CAISESLGIIGNQPQHF. The J gene is TRBJ1-5, the V gene TRBV10-3; unclear D gene. V shed 0 bases and J shed 2 bases, with 14 bases lying between them. CDR3 length equals 17 residues. Germline V lookup: CDR1 ENHRY, CDR2 SYGVKD.

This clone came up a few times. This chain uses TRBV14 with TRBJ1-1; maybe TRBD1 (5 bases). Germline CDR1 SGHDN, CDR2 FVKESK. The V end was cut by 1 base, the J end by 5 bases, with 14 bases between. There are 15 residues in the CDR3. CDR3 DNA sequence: TGTGCCAGCAGCCAAGTGGGGGGAGTTACGACTGAAGCTTTCTTT. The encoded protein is CASSQVGGVTTEAFF.

The CDR3 nucleotides read TGCGCCAGCAGCCAAAACAGGGACTCCTACGAGCAGTACTTC. This sequence encodes CASSQNRDSYEQYF. The V and J genes are TRBV4-3 and TRBJ2-7; perhaps TRBD1 as D (6 bases). This CDR3 is built from 14 residues. Trimming took 2 bases from V and 0 from J, leaving 8 bases between them. The V gene's germline CDR1 is LGHNA and CDR2 YSLEER.

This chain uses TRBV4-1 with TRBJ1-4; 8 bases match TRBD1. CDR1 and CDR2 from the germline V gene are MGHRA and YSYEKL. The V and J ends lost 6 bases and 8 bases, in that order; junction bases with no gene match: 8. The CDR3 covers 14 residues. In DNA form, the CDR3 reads TGCGCCAGCAGTTCCACAGGGGGAGGCGAAAAACTGTTTTTT. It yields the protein CASSSTGGGEKLFF.

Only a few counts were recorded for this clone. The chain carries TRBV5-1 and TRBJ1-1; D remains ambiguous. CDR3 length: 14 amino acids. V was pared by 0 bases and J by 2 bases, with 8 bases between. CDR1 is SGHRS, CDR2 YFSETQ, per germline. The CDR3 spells CASSLGPGNTEAFF. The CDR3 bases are TGCGCCAGCAGCTTGGGGCCGGGAAACACTGAAGCTTTCTTT.

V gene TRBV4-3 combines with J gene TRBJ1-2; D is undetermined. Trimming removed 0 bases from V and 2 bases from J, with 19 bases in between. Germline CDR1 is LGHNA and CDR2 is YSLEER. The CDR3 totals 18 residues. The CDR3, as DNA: TGCGCCAGCAGCCAAGATCTTTTAGGGATGTTGGGCAACTATGGCTACACCTTC. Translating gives CASSQDLLGMLGNYGYTF.

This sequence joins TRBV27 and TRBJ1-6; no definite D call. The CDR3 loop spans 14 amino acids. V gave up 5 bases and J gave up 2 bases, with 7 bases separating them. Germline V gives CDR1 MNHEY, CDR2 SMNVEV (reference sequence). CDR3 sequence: CASSPGTYNSPLHF. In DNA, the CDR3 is TGTGCCAGCAGTCCAGGAACCTATAATTCACCCCTCCACTTT.

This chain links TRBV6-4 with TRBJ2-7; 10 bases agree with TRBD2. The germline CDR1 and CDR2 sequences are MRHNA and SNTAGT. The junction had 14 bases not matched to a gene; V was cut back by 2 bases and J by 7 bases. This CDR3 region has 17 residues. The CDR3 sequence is CASSDRAGGPLGWEQYF. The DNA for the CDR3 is TGTGCCAGCAGTGACCGAGCGGGGGGGCCTTTAGGATGGGAGCAGTACTTC.